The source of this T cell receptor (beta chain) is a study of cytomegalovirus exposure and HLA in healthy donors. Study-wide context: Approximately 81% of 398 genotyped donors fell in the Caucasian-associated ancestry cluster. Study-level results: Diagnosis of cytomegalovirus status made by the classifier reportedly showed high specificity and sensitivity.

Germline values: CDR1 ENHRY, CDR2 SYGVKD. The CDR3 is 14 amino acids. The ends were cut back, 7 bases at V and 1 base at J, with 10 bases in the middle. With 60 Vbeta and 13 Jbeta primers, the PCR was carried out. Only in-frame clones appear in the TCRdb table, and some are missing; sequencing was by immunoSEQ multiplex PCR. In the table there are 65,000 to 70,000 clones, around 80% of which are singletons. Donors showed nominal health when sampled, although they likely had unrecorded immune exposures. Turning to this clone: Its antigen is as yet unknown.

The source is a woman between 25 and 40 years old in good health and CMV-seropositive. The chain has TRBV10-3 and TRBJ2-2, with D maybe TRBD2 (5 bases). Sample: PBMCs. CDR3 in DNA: TGTGCCATCAATTTGGAGGAGAACACCGGGGAGCTGTTTTTT. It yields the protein CAINLEENTGELFF.